This record looks at one T cell receptor beta chain sequence and its context. Its antigen is undetermined. This record belongs to a study of shared clonotypes between healthy human individuals. Study-wide context: The study used three CD4 naive, three CD4 memory, two CD8 naive and one CD8 memory plate per donor. Study-wide results and caveats: The generation probabilities recorded for non-shared clonotypes fell below those of clonotypes shared by all four donors.

The germline gives CDR1 MNHNS, CDR2 SASEGT. This CDR3 is built from 18 residues. The J segment lost 8 bases and the V segment lost 0 bases, leaving 10 bases of the junction unmatched. Each subset's genomic DNA was shared equally among a number of immunoSEQ plates. Under the authors' procedure: Filtering was not the same, since immunoSEQ gave junction-only sequences without quality scores. This table comes from immunoSEQ multiplex PCR, and its TCRdb copy is limited to in-frame clones, with some not included. V, J and clone size are taken as reported in that table, and D and trimming were inferred from the DNA itself. This repertoire shows some 550,000 clones, less than 98% found once; its top ten account for about 0.057%.

The clonotype originates from a woman under 40 in good health. V gene TRBV6-1 combines with J gene TRBJ2-2; 12 bases align to TRBD2. The material sequenced was naive CD4+ T cells sorted from blood. Stated subset: CD45RA+ positively selected. CDR3 bases: TGTGCCAGCAGTGAAGCGCTTGACACTAGCGGGAGGAGGGGGGAGCTGTTTTTT. Encoded protein: CASSEALDTSGRRGELFF.